A single sample gave rise to the 11 T cell receptor beta chains below, sequenced in a study of beta chain features in type 1 diabetes. Every isolated RNA sample was fully reverse transcribed, so sequencing captured expressed TCRB transcripts. Measured with immunoSEQ multiplex PCR; TCRdb has only the in-frame clones, and not every one. The sample records under 450,000 clones, more than 11% being singletons. Sequenced sample: naive CD4+ T cells from blood. These receptors were collected from a man aged 30 to 45 in good health.

In its sample, this clone was seen a few times. This chain joins TRBV6-5 and TRBJ1-2, with D unresolved. This CDR3 is built from 12 residues. The V gene's germline CDR1 is MNHEY and CDR2 SVGAGI. The ends were cut back, 10 bases at V and 3 bases at J, with 12 bases in the middle. CDR3 region: CATGGKYYGYTF. The DNA for the CDR3 is TGTGCCACTGGAGGGAAGTACTATGGCTACACCTTC.

This clone was observed a few times. Given a much more abundant clone one base away, this may be a read error. Other DNA variants within this sample encode the same CDR3. The chain uses TRBV5-6 and TRBJ2-5; D call uncertain. The CDR3 loop spans 11 amino acids. CDR1 is SGHDT and CDR2 is YYEEEE in the germline V gene. V lost 2 bases and J lost 5, with 4 bases in between. The CDR3 region is CASSFGETQYF. DNA for the CDR3: TGTGCCAGCAGCTTCGGCGAGACCCAGTACTTC.

The chain has TRBV7-2 and TRBJ1-4; 7 bases fit TRBD1. J gave up 6 bases and V 6 bases, and 4 bases lay outside the gene matches. This CDR3 spans 13 amino acids. Germline V lookup: CDR1 SGHTA, CDR2 FQGNSA. The CDR3 loop is CASSRDSYEKLFF. As DNA, the CDR3 is TGTGCCAGCAGTCGGGACAGCTATGAAAAACTGTTTTTT. Supplemented by reference TRBV7-2 and TRBJ1-4, the full variable domain reads GAGVSQSPSNKVTEKGKDVELRCDPISGHTALYWYRQSLGQGLEFLIYFQGNSAPDKSGLPSDRFSAERTGGSVSTLTIQRTQQEDSAVYLCASSRDSYEKLFFGSGTQLSVL.

Comment on this clone: A read error may be the cause here, since a much bigger clone is one base away. Other DNA sequences in this specimen translate into the identical CDR3. V is TRBV2 and J is TRBJ2-1; no clear D gene. Germline V gene sequence: CDR1 SNHLY, CDR2 FYNNEI. This CDR3 has 11 residues. Trimming took 6 bases from V and 4 from J, leaving 4 bases between them. The CDR3 DNA follows: TGTGCCAGCAGCGAGTACAATGAGCAGTTCTTC. Amino acids: CASSEYNEQFF.

This CDR3 reads CASSPYNRGYTF. The DNA for the CDR3 is TGTGCCAGCTCACCGTACAATCGTGGCTACACCTTC. This sequence joins TRBV18 and TRBJ1-2, with no clear D. CDR3 size: 12 residues. Trimming left V 3 bases short and J 7 bases short, with 9 bases between. The germline CDR1 and CDR2 sequences are KGHSH and LQKENI. Filled out from reference TRBV18 and TRBJ1-2, the complete variable domain reads NAGVMQNPRHLVRRRGQEARLRCSPMKGHSHVYWYRQLPEEGLKFMVYLQKENIIDESGMPKERFSAEFPKEGPSILRIQQVVRGDSAAYFCASSPYNRGYTFGSGTRLTVV.

This clone has just a few counts. The chain is built from TRBV4-1 and TRBJ1-1; possibly TRBD1 for D (6 bases). The CDR3 spans 15 residues. In germline, CDR1 is MGHRA, CDR2 YSYEKL. Trimming left V 1 base short and J 6 bases short, with 15 bases between. The DNA of the CDR3 is TGCGCCAGCAGCCAAGGCCCCAGGGGAATCCCTGAAGCTTTCTTT. Protein sequence: CASSQGPRGIPEAFF.

There are a few counts of this clone. This chain joins TRBV11-1 and TRBJ2-4, with unresolved D. The CDR3 has 12 residues. Germline V gives CDR1 SGHAT, CDR2 FQDESV (reference sequence). V shed 10 bases and J shed 4 bases, with 11 bases lying between them. The CDR3 loop is CATLGVKNIQYF. DNA for the CDR3: TGTGCCACGCTAGGTGTTAAAAACATTCAGTACTTC.

The V call is TRBV27, the J call TRBJ1-2; the match to TRBD1 covers 10 bases. Germline trimming cut 5 bases from V and 10 bases from J; bases unmatched to any gene: 4. This CDR3 is built from 12 residues. Germline loops: CDR1 MNHEY, CDR2 SMNVEV (reference sequence). The CDR3 spells CASSKTGGAYTF. For the CDR3, the DNA is TGTGCCAGCAGTAAGACAGGGGGCGCCTACACCTTC.

CDR3 in DNA: TGTGCCAGCAGCTTAGCCTCGGGGCTCTCTGGGGCCAACGTCCTGACTTTC. Protein product: CASSLASGLSGANVLTF. The chain employs TRBV7-2 and TRBJ2-6; either TRBD1 or TRBD2 may fit D (5 bases each). The germline V and J ends were trimmed by 0 bases and 0 bases, with 9 bases remaining between them. This CDR3 has 17 residues. The germline V gene encodes CDR1 SGHTA and CDR2 FQGNSA.

This clone was detected a few times. The CDR3 loop reads CASSILRGSQDNEQFF. The CDR3 nucleotides are TGTGCCAGTAGTATCCTCAGGGGGTCCCAAGACAATGAGCAGTTCTTC. This chain connects TRBV19 to TRBJ2-1; 7 positions match TRBD1. V was pared by 3 bases and J by 5 bases, with 10 bases of the junction left unmatched. Germline V gene sequence: CDR1 LNHDA, CDR2 SQIVND (reference sequence). This CDR3 has 16 amino acids. The full variable domain, in which reference TRBV19 and TRBJ2-1 provide the parts outside the CDR3, is DGGITQSPKYLFRKEGQNVTLSCEQNLNHDAMYWYRQDPGQGLRLIYYSQIVNDFQKGDIAEGYSVSREKKESFPLTVTSAQKNPTAFYLCASSILRGSQDNEQFFGPGTRLTVL.

This clone came up a few times. The V and J genes are TRBV7-2 and TRBJ2-7, with 7 bases identical to TRBD2. The CDR3 runs to 14 residues. Trimming at V came to 5 bases and at J to 1 base, leaving 5 bases not matched to a gene. Germline CDR1 reads SGHTA; CDR2 reads FQGNSA. CDR3 residues: CASSPRAGSYEQYV. CDR3 nucleotide sequence: TGTGCCAGCAGCCCTCGAGCGGGATCCTACGAGCAGTACGTC.